The rows below give T cell receptor beta chains drawn from one sample of a study of cytomegalovirus exposure and HLA in healthy donors. Data came from immunoSEQ multiplex PCR; TCRdb stores just in-frame clones and leaves some out. The sample shows some 350,000 clones, about nine tenths of them seen only once. The sequencing input was PBMCs. These receptors were collected from a woman younger than 45 in good health and CMV-seropositive. The CDR3 runs from the conserved cysteine through the conserved F or W.

V gene	J gene	CDR3 protein
TRBV27	TRBJ2-5	CASSLARFQETQYF
TRBV9	TRBJ2-2	CASSVGTGIQFF
TRBV7-3	TRBJ2-5	CASSFGDRDQETQYF
TRBV6-1	TRBJ2-7	CASSEWSSLRYLSYEQYF
TRBV6-5	TRBJ1-1	CASSYRTASMNTEAFF
TRBV30	TRBJ2-1	CACTDYNEQFF
TRBV30	TRBJ2-1	CAYEPGQGSIIGQFF
TRBV27	TRBJ1-2	CASSLSAQGSNYGYTF
TRBV4-2	TRBJ2-7	CASSQGMGGTYEQYF
TRBV7-9	TRBJ2-3	CASSQQRGGRDTQYF
TRBV5-6	TRBJ1-5	CASSLREQSNQPQHF
TRBV6-1	TRBJ2-7	CASSDSPQSSYEQYF
TRBV6-6	TRBJ2-7	CASTPLAGTYEQYF
TRBV7-2	TRBJ1-1	CASSKRGGTEAFF
TRBV29-1	TRBJ2-3	CSVVSGGGITDTQYF
TRBV30	TRBJ2-1	CAWRDRGFYNEQFF
TRBV2	TRBJ2-3	CASSREYSTDTQYF
TRBV28	TRBJ2-2	CASSRLAGGGELFF
TRBV6-5	TRBJ2-7	CASSYGTSGYEQYF
TRBV4-2	TRBJ2-7	CASSQEQEAGYEQYF
TRBV18	TRBJ1-2	CASSPQKGGNSHGYTF
TRBV6-1	TRBJ2-7	CASSAFIRLSYEQYF
TRBV6-5	TRBJ2-2	CASSYRSGLTTGELFF
TRBV30	TRBJ2-7	CAWSVLDRVSYEQYF
TRBV19	TRBJ1-2	CASEPGTGGYGYTF
TRBV18	TRBJ2-1	CASSPAGNEQFF
TRBV4-3	TRBJ2-2	CASSQETGDFTGELFF
TRBV5-1	TRBJ2-1	CASSLAEAGGGEQFF
TRBV4-1	TRBJ1-5	CASSQDRVGDQPQHF
TRBV6-5	TRBJ2-7	CASSPDTRIGEQYF
TRBV2	TRBJ2-1	CASGTSGSNEQFF
TRBV23-1	TRBJ1-1	CASSQDPFF
TRBV27	TRBJ2-1	CASSFPTVPNEQFF
TRBV30	TRBJ1-6	CAWNSLNSPLHF
TRBV27	TRBJ2-5	CASRSAGWGETQYF
TRBV29-1	TRBJ2-5	CSVEGGRQETQYF
TRBV11-2	TRBJ2-7	CASSRRGDEQYF
TRBV2	TRBJ1-5	CASSEAGWGLGQPQHF
TRBV6-1	TRBJ1-5	CAISESGGRDQPQHF
TRBV27	TRBJ1-1	CASSLSQGMNTEAFF
TRBV10-3	TRBJ2-3	CAISAPSGTDTQYF
TRBV6-1	TRBJ1-2	CASRDDRGSHYGYTF
TRBV5-4	TRBJ1-5	CASSESGGNSNQPQHF
TRBV29-1	TRBJ1-1	CSVDEGNTEAFF
TRBV27	TRBJ2-3	CASSLPPGRDTDTQYF
TRBV27	TRBJ2-7	CASSSPFRTGVNEQYF